This TCR beta chain derives from a study of OX40 agonist ivuxolimab in advanced cancers. Overall study findings and caveats: Certain nonresponders likewise exhibited a low normalized T-cell clonal expansion.

As to this clone: Its antigen is unidentified.

The method was immunoSEQ multiplex PCR; TCRdb's version includes in-frame clones alone and lacks a portion of them. The sample consists of some 68,000 clones, 88% of them appearing once. Excluded were patients having autoimmune disease history or systemic immunosuppression. CDR3 length: 16 amino acids. From germline, CDR1 is SNHLY and CDR2 FYNNEI. V shed 8 bases and J shed 1 base, with 19 bases lying between them. The chain combines TRBV2 with TRBJ2-3; D perhaps matches TRBD2 (6 bases). The clonotype was recovered from an adult with an advanced solid tumor such as melanoma, head and neck, liver or kidney cancer. Sequenced material: CD4+ or CD8+ T cells sorted from blood, taken in a trial of the OX40 agonist ivuxolimab. This chain's CDR3 is CASLKTERAGTDTQYF. The CDR3 DNA follows: TGTGCCAGCCTAAAGACAGAGCGGGCCGGCACAGATACGCAGTATTTT.